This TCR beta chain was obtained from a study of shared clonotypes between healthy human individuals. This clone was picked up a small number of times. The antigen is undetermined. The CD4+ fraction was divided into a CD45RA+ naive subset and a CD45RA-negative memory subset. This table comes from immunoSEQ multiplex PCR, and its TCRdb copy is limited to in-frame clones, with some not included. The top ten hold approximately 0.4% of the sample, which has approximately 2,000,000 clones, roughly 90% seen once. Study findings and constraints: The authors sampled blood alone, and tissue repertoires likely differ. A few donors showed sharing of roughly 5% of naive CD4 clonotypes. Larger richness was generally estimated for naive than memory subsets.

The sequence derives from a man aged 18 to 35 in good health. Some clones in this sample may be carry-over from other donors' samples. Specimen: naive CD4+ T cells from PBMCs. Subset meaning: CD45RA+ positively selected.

DNA for the CDR3: TGCAGCGCCGGCGTTGGGACAAAACGTGAAAAACTGTTTTTT. It is translated as CSAGVGTKREKLFF. The chain employs TRBV29-1 and TRBJ1-4; D may be TRBD1 (6 bases). Germline lookup yields CDR1 SQVTM and CDR2 ANQGSEA. V was cut by 7 bases and J by 7 bases, with 19 bases left in between. The CDR3 spans 14 residues.